This paragraph reports one T cell receptor (beta chain). The antigen remains unidentified. DNA and RNA were both co-extracted from around 20-30 mg of bulk tissue that had not been sorted. Donors underwent surgery for histopathologically diagnosed primary liver carcinoma. Treatment-naive at the time, the patients had chronic HBV infection. Making TCR beta cDNA involved around 500 ng total RNA and a constant-region primer. Employing slightly modified ARM-PCR, three nested multiplex PCR rounds were run, and these gave rise to the TCR beta libraries. Rounds one and two of PCR, each of around 9 cycles, were primed with TRBV1-TRBV30 forward primers and a C-beta reverse primer. TCRdb fed the multiplex PCR reads into MiXCR, producing one record per CDR3 protein. This table holds roughly 100,000 distinct CDR3 sequences, about 70% found once. These data originate in a study of tumor-infiltrating lymphocytes in primary liver carcinoma.

Study-wide results and caveats: Tumor region pairs showed greater overlap than either tumor-adjacent or tumor-blood pairs did. The proportion of top clones found throughout all five tumor regions was only about 7.5-24%.

The germline gives CDR1 GTSNPN, CDR2 SVGIG (reference sequence). Trimming cost V 7 bases and J 4 bases, with 16 bases left between them. The CDR3 sequence is 13 residues long. This clonotype originated in a woman aged 55 to 70 with primary liver carcinoma and hepatitis B virus infection. This chain links TRBV30 with TRBJ1-2; D gene uncertain. Sequencing was carried out using liver tumor tissue from sampling region 2. Subset defined: tumor region T2, inferior pole. The CDR3 sequence is CASMTMAAYGYTF. Here the CDR3 DNA reads TGTGCCTCGATGACAATGGCTGCCTATGGCTACACCTTC.